This T cell receptor (beta chain) was observed in a study of blood T cell repertoires in COVID-19. Assay used: immunoSEQ multiplex PCR; TCRdb lists only in-frame clones, some missing. The sample has roughly 230,000 clones; roughly 80% are singletons. V was cut by 5 bases and J by 4 bases, with 14 bases left in between. Germline V lookup: CDR1 SEHNR, CDR2 FQNEAQ (reference sequence). The length of the CDR3 is 14 residues. This sequence originates from a man between 50 and 59 years old who had recovered from COVID-19. The sequencing input was PBMCs or T cells enriched from blood (not recorded which). The rearrangement joins TRBV7-9 to TRBJ1-1, with D tentatively TRBD1 (5 bases). This CDR3 is CASSRPSGFTEAFF. CDR3 DNA: TGTGCCAGCAGCCGGCCGTCAGGGTTCACTGAAGCTTTCTTT.